The clone carrying this T cell receptor (beta chain) was picked up one time. Antigen: not known. This entry belongs to a study of CXCR4 blockade with PD-1 therapy in pancreatic cancer. General study results and limits: More frequent amino acid clones had more nucleotide rearrangements, suggesting convergent selection.

The data were produced by immunoSEQ multiplex PCR, yet TCRdb's version contains in-frame clones alone and is incomplete. The sample shows thousands of clones, about 50% of them seen only once. Trimming shortened V by 6 bases and J by 2 bases, and 11 bases separated the two germline ends. The germline V gene has CDR1 WSHSY and CDR2 SAAADI. CDR3 length equals 15 residues. The receptor was isolated from a human donor with pancreatic ductal adenocarcinoma. The chain has TRBV10-2 and TRBJ2-6, with no clear D. The sequenced material came from tumor tissue. CDR3 in DNA: TGCGCCAGCAGCCCCAGCAGAGCTGGGGCCAACGTCCTGACTTTC. This sequence encodes CASSPSRAGANVLTF.